This is a list of T cell receptor beta chains from one sample in a study of control samples from healthy donors and cancer patients. Sequencing was performed with immunoSEQ multiplex PCR; in TCRdb, only in-frame clones are kept and a portion is missing. The table records 150,000 or so clones, about 90% of them present only once. Input material: blood. These receptors all stem from a man aged 18 to 30 in good health. The CDR3 runs from the conserved cysteine through the conserved F or W. The D gene is left open where the match is weak. Expanded clones are given a class, and other clones once, few, many or no size at all.

.	TRBJ2-2	.	TRBV5-1	TGCGCCAGCAGAGCAACAGGGACCAACACCGGGGAGCTGTTTTTT	CASRATGTNTGELFF
.	TRBJ2-6	.	TRBV27	TGTGCCAGCAGTTTCGGAAATCTGGCCAACGTCCTGACTTTC	CASSFGNLANVLTF
.	TRBJ2-2	TRBD1	TRBV7-2	TGTGCCAGCAGCCTGCTACGGGACAGGGGCACCGGGGAGCTGTTTTTT	CASSLLRDRGTGELFF
.	TRBJ2-7	TRBD1	TRBV2	TGTGCCAGCAGGGCATCACAGGGGCGGTCCTACGAGCAGTACTTC	CASRASQGRSYEQYF
.	TRBJ1-4	.	TRBV3-1/TRBV3-2	TGTGCCAGCAGCCAACTGCCAGGGGTTACTAATGAAAAACTGTTTTTT	CASSQLPGVTNEKLFF
.	TRBJ1-2	TRBD1	TRBV10-3	TGTGCCATCACCCAGCAGGGGGGAGACGGTACTGGCTACACCTTC	CAITQQGGDGTGYTF
.	TRBJ1-5	.	TRBV2	TGTGCCAGCAAGACAGCAAATCAGCCCCAGCATTTT	CASKTANQPQHF
few	TRBJ1-1	.	TRBV6-5	TGTGCCAGTTCAGGGAGGAGCACTGAAGCTTTCTTT	CASSGRSTEAFF
.	TRBJ1-1	.	TRBV2	TGTGCCAGCAGTGCGTTCGGGTTGGTGGCTTTCTTT	CASSAFGLVAFF
.	TRBJ1-2	.	TRBV6-5	TGTGCCAGCAGCCCCTCCCTCTATGGCTACACCTTC	CASSPSLYGYTF
.	TRBJ1-2	.	TRBV3-1/TRBV3-2	TGTGCCAGCAGTCCAGAGGGGACAAATGGCTACACCTTC	CASSPEGTNGYTF
.	TRBJ2-1	TRBD2	TRBV6-5	TGTGCCAGCAGGGAGCTAGCGGGGGGGCGGGATGAGCAGTTCTTC	CASRELAGGRDEQFF
.	TRBJ1-1	.	TRBV12-3/TRBV12-4	TGTGCCAGCAGTTACCGGGTGAACACTGAAGCTTTCTTT	CASSYRVNTEAFF
.	TRBJ1-3	.	TRBV5-1	TGCGCCAGCAGCTTGGAGGACAGCAACTCTGGAAACACCATATATTTT	CASSLEDSNSGNTIYF